This TCR beta chain stems from a study of T cells in AML relapse after transplant (dated by TCRdb to between 2018 and 2020). For the wider study: In patients given allogeneic HSCT for myeloid malignancy, this retrospective study looked at bone marrow T cells, examining both their TCR repertoires and their inhibitory receptor expression. TCR sequencing of unsorted bone marrow was performed for three healthy donors, three patients in long-term complete remission and three patients relapsing after HSCT. General findings and caveats noted by the study authors: TCR repertoire comparisons rested on very few samples, with only a few individuals per group for unsorted bone marrow. Bone marrow repertoires were skewed in transplanted patients whatever the outcome, with the top 10 alpha clonotypes reaching under 35% in remission and 39% to 50% in relapse compared with under 25% in healthy donors.

The CDR3 sequence holds 19 residues, the cysteine and phenylalanine included. Only the CDR3 region is kept as DNA, spanning 57 bases read in frame from base 1. For CDR1 and CDR2, the germline V gene lists LGHNA and YNFKEQ. V is trimmed back by 2 bases and J by 4 bases, and the junction contains 15 bases that no gene match accounts for. For patient comparisons, bone marrow from healthy donors was used as the control group. Library preparation employed PCR. A modified RACE PCR protocol, rather than multiplex PCR, was used to amplify TCR alpha and beta chains from RNA. An Illumina MiSeq was used to sequence the libraries, and raw reads were demultiplexed using sample-specific barcode combinations. On the authors' methods: TCR clonotypes were identified from the sequencing reads using MiXCR software. Using fastp trimming at Q25 and MiXCR clonotype assembly, TCRdb reanalyzed the public sequencing data and kept in-frame beta chains. Entries are consolidated by CDR3 protein sequence, retaining the most common genes and DNA. In this record, the V and J calls reflect TCRdb's handling and not the investigators' own analysis. The sample records about 1,000 distinct CDR3 sequences, 15% to 20% of which are singletons. Clones ranked in the top ten supply approximately 7% of the sample.

By share, this clonotype ranks as large (0.1 to 1%). The specificity of this receptor is unknown. No base-level quality is on record; no much larger clone is a single base apart. The sequencing input was bone marrow. The clonotype comes from a human donor in good health. The chain uses TRBV4-2 and TRBJ1-5, and 9 bases in between align with TRBD1. The CDR3 sequence is CASSQSPGRGQGPNQPQHF. The nucleotides are TGTGCCAGCAGCCAATCCCCTGGGCGGGGACAGGGACCTAATCAGCCCCAGCATTTT.